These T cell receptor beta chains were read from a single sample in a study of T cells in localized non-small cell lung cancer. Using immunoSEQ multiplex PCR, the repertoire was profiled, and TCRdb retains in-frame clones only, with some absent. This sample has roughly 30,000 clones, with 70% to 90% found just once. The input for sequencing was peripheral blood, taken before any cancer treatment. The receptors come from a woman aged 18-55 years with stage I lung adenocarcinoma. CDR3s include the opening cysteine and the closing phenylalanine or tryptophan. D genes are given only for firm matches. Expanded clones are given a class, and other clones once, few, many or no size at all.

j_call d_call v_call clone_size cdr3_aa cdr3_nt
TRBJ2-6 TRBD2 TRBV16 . CASSPPNWEGRSRGRAGANVLTF TGTGCCAGCAGCCCCCCAAATTGGGAGGGTAGATCTCGCGGGCGCGCTGGGGCCAACGTCCTGACTTTC
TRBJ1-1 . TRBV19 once CASRQGPQLMNTEAFF TGTGCCAGTAGGCAGGGGCCCCAACTAATGAACACTGAAGCTTTCTTT
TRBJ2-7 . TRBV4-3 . CASSQESSRTGIPYEQYF TGCGCCAGCAGCCAAGAGTCCTCCCGTACGGGGATCCCTTACGAGCAGTACTTC
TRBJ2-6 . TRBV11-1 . CASSFSISGANVLTF TGTGCCAGCAGCTTTTCAATTTCTGGGGCCAACGTCCTGACTTTC
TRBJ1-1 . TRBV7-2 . CASSFGGNTEAFF TGTGCCAGCAGCTTTGGGGGGAACACTGAAGCTTTCTTT
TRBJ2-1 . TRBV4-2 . CASSQEGIDPEQFF TGTGCCAGCAGCCAAGAGGGCATTGACCCTGAGCAGTTCTTC
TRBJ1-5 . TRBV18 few CASSPDYSNQPQHF TGTGCCAGCTCACCCGATTATAGCAATCAGCCCCAGCATTTT
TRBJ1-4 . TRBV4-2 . CASSQDLRAFNEKLFF TGTGCCAGCAGCCAAGATTTGCGGGCCTTTAATGAAAAACTGTTTTTT
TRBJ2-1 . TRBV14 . CASSQSVLGNEQFF TGTGCCAGCAGCCAAAGCGTACTAGGCAATGAGCAGTTCTTC
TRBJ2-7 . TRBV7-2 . CASSLALGSSYEQYF TGTGCCAGCAGCTTAGCGCTCGGGAGTTCCTACGAGCAGTACTTC
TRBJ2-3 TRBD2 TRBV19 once CASRPWTSGRASSDTQYF TGTGCCAGTAGGCCGTGGACTAGCGGGAGGGCAAGTTCAGATACGCAGTATTTT
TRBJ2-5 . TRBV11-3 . CASSLGKRVDPYQETQYF TGTGCCAGCAGCTTAGGGAAGCGGGTAGACCCGTACCAAGAGACCCAGTACTTC
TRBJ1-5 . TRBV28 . CASRSSSNQPQHF TGTGCCAGCAGATCCAGTAGCAATCAGCCCCAGCATTTT
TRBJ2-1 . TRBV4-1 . CASSQGLAGSYNEQFF TGCGCCAGCAGCCAAGGACTCGCGGGCTCCTACAATGAGCAGTTCTTC
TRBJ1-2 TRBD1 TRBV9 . CASSEGDRDYGYTF TGTGCCAGCAGCGAGGGGGACAGGGACTATGGCTACACCTTC
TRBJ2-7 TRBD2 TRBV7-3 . CASSLEAGGSYEQYF TGTGCCAGCAGCTTAGAAGCGGGAGGGTCCTACGAGCAGTACTTC
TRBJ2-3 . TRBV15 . CATSRRQGTDTQYF TGTGCCACCAGCCGACGACAGGGCACAGATACGCAGTATTTT
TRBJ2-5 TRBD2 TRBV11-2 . CASSPLGRGETQYF TGTGCCAGCAGCCCACTAGGGAGGGGAGAGACCCAGTACTTC
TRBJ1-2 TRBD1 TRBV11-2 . CASSLDHRGLDGYTF TGTGCCAGCAGCTTAGATCACAGGGGATTAGATGGCTACACCTTC
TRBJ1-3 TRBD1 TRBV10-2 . CASATGASGNTIYF TGCGCCAGCGCGACAGGGGCCTCTGGAAACACCATATATTTT
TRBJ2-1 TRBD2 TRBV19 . CASSGLAGSSYNEQFF TGTGCCAGTAGTGGACTAGCGGGTAGCTCCTACAATGAGCAGTTCTTC
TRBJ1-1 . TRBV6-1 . CASRPDGRTEAFF TGTGCCAGCAGGCCCGACGGGCGGACTGAAGCTTTCTTT
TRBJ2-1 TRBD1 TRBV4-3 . CASSRSHTGTGVGDEQFF TGCGCCAGCAGCCGAAGTCACACCGGGACAGGGGTGGGGGATGAGCAGTTCTTC
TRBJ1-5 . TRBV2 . CASSKGSSNQPQHF TGTGCCAGCAGTAAGGGCAGTAGCAATCAGCCCCAGCATTTT
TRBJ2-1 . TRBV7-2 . CASSLAMLREAVDEQFF TGTGCCAGCAGCTTAGCTATGTTGCGGGAAGCTGTCGATGAGCAGTTCTTC
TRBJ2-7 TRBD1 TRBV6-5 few CATTGKDRAHEQYF TGTGCCACCACAGGAAAGGACAGGGCCCACGAGCAGTACTTC
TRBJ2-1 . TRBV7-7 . CASSPSPGYNEQFF TGTGCTAGCAGCCCGTCGCCGGGGTACAATGAGCAGTTCTTC
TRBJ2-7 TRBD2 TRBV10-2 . CASLRTSGRGNYEQYF TGCGCCAGTCTGAGGACTAGCGGGAGAGGAAACTACGAGCAGTACTTC